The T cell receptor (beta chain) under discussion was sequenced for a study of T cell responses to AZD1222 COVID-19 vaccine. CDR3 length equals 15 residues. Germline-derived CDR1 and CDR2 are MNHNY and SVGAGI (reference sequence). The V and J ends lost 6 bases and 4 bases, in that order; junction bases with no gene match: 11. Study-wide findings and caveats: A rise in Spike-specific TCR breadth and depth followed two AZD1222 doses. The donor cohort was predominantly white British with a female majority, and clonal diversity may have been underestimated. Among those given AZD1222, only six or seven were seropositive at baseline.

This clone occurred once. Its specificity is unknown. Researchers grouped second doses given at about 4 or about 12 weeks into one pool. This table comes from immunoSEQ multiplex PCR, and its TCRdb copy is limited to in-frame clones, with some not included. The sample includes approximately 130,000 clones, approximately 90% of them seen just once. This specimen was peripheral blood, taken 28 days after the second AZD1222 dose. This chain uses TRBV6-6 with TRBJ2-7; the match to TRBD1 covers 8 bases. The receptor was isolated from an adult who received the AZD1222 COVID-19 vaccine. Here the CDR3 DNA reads TGTGCCAGCAGCCTCCCGGACAGGGCGACGTACGAGCAGTACTTC. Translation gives CASSLPDRATYEQYF.